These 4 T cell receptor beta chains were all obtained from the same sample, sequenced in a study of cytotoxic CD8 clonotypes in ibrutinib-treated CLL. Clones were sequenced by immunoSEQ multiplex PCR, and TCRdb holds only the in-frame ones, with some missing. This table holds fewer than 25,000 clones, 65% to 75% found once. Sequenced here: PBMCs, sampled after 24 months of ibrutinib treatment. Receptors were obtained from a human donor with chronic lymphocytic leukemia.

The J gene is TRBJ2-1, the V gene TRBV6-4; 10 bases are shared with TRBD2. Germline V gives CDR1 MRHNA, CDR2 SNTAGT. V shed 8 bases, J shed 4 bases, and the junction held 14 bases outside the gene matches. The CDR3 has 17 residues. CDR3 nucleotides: TGTGCCAGCCGGATTAGCGGGGGGCCAGGGGGTTACAATGAGCAGTTCTTC. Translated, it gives CASRISGGPGGYNEQFF.

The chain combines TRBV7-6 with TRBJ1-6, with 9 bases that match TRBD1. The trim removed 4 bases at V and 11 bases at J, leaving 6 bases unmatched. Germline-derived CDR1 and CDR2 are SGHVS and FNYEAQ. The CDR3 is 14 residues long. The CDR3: CASSSGTGLTPLHF. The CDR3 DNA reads TGTGCCAGCAGCTCCGGGACAGGGTTAACACCCCTCCACTTT.

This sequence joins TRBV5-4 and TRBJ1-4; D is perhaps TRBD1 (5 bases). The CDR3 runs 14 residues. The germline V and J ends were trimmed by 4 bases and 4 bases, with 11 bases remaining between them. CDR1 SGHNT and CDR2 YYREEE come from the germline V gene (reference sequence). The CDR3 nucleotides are TGTGCCAGCAGCCTCCGGGGCGGTAATGAAAAACTGTTTTTT. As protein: CASSLRGGNEKLFF. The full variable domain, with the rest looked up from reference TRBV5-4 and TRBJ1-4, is ETGVTQSPTHLIKTRGQQVTLRCSSQSGHNTVSWYQQALGQGPQFIFQYYREEENGRGNFPPRFSGLQFPNYSSELNVNALELDDSALYLCASSLRGGNEKLFFGSGTQLSVL.

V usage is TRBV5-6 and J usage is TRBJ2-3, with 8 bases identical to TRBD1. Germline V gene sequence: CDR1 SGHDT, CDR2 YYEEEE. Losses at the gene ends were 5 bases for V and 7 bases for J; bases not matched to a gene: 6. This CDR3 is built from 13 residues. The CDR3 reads CASRSDRANTQYF. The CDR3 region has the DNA TGTGCCAGCAGATCGGACAGGGCAAATACGCAGTATTTT. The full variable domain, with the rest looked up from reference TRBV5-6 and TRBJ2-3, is DAGVTQSPTHLIKTRGQQVTLRCSPKSGHDTVSWYQQALGQGPQFIFQYYEEEERQRGNFPDRFSGHQFPNYSSELNVNALLLGDSALYLCASRSDRANTQYFGPGTRLTVL.